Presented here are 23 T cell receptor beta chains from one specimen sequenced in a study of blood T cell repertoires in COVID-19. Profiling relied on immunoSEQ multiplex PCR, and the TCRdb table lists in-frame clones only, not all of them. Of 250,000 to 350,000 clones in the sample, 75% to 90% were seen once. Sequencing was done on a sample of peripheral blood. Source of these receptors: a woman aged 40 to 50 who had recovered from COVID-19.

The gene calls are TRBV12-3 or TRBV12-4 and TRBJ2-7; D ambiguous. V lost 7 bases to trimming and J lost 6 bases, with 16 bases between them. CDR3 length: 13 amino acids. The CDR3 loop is CASTNEVIGEQYF. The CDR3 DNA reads TGTGCCAGCACCAATGAGGTTATCGGCGAGCAGTACTTC.

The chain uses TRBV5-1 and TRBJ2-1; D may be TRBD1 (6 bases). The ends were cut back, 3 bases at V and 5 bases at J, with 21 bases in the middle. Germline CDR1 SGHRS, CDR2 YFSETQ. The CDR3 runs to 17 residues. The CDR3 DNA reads TGCGCCAGCAGCTCGGCACCCATGGACAGTGGCCACAATGAGCAGTTCTTC. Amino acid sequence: CASSSAPMDSGHNEQFF.

The CDR3 DNA reads as TGTGCCAGCAGCCAAGCCGTCGGCGGGAGTTCCACAGATACGCAGTATTTT. Protein product: CASSQAVGGSSTDTQYF. The gene calls are TRBV4-2 and TRBJ2-3, with 7 bases aligning to TRBD2. This CDR3 has 17 residues. Germline loops: CDR1 LGHNA, CDR2 YNFKEQ. With V trimmed by 1 base and J by 2 bases, 9 bases remained unmatched.

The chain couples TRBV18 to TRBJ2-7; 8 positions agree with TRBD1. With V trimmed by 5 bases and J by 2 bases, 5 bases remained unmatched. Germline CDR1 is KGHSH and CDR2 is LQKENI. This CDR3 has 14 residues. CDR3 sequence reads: CASSADRVPYEQYF. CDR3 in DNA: TGTGCCAGCTCAGCGGACAGGGTTCCCTACGAGCAGTACTTC. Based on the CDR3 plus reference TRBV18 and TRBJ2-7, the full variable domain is NAGVMQNPRHLVRRRGQEARLRCSPMKGHSHVYWYRQLPEEGLKFMVYLQKENIIDESGMPKERFSAEFPKEGPSILRIQQVVRGDSAAYFCASSADRVPYEQYFGPGTRLTVT.

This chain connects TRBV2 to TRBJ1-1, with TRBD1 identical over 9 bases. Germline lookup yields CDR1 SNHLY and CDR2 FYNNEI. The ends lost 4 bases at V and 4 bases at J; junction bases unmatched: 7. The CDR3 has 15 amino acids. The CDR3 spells CASSVSGTGLTEAFF. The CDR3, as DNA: TGTGCCAGCAGTGTCTCCGGGACAGGGCTCACTGAAGCTTTCTTT. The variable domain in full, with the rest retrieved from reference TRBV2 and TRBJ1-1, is EPEVTQTPSHQVTQMGQEVILRCVPISNHLYFYWYRQILGQKVEFLVSFYNNEISEKSEIFDDQFSVERPDGSNFTLKIRSTKLEDSAMYFCASSVSGTGLTEAFFGQGTRLTVV.

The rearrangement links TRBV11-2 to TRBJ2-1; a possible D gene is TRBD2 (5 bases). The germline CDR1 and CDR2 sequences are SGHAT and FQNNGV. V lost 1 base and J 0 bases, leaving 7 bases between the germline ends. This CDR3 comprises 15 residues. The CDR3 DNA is TGTGCCAGCAGCTTAGCTGGGAGCTCCTACAATGAGCAGTTCTTC. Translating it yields CASSLAGSSYNEQFF.

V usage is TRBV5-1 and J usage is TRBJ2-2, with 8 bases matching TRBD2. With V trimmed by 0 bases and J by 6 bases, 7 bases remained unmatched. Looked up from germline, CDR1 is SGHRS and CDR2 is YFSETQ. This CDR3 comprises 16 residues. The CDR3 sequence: CASSLAVTSDPGELFF. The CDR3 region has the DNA TGCGCCAGCAGCTTGGCAGTGACTAGCGATCCCGGGGAGCTGTTTTTT.

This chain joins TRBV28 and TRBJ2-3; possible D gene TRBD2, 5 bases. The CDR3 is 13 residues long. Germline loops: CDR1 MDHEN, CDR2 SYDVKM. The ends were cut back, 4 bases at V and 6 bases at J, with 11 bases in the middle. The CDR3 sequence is CASSSGRGDTQYF. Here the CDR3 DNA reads TGTGCCAGCAGTTCCGGACGGGGTGATACGCAGTATTTT.

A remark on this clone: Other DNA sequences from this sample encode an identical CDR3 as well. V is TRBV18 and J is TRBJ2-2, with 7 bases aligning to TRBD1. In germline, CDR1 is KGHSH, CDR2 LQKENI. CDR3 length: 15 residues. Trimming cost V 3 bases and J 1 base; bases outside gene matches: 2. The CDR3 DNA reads TGTGCCAGCTCACCGAGGACAGGGAACACCGGGGAGCTGTTTTTT. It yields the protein CASSPRTGNTGELFF.

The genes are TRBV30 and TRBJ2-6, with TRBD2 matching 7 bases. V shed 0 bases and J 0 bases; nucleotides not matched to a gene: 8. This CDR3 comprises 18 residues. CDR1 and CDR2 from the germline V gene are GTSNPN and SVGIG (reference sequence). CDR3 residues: CAWSVVGRLFSGANVLTF. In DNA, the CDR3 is TGTGCCTGGAGTGTAGTCGGGAGGCTCTTCTCTGGGGCCAACGTCCTGACTTTC.

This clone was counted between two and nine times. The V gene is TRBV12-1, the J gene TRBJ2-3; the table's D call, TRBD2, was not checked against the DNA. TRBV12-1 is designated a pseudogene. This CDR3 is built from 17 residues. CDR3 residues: CASRALAGEGHTDTQYF. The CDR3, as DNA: TGTGCCAGTCGGGCGCTAGCGGGAGAAGGTCACACAGATACGCAGTATTTT.

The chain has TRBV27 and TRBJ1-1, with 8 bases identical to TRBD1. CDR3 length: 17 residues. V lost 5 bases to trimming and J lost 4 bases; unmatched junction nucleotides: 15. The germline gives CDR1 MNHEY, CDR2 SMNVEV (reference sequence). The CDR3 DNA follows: TGTGCCAGCAGTGCGGGACAGGTGGCGCCGGGGGGCACTGAAGCTTTCTTT. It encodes CASSAGQVAPGGTEAFF.

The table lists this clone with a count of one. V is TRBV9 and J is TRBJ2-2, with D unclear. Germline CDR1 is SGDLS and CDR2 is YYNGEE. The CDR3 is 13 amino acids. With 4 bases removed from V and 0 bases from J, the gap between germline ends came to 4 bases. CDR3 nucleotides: TGTGCCAGCAGCTTTACGAACACCGGGGAGCTGTTTTTT. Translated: CASSFTNTGELFF. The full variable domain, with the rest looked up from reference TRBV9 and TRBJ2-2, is DSGVTQTPKHLITATGQRVTLRCSPRSGDLSVYWYQQSLDQGLQFLIQYYNGEERAKGNILERFSAQQFPDLHSELNLSSLELGDSALYFCASSFTNTGELFFGEGSRLTVL.

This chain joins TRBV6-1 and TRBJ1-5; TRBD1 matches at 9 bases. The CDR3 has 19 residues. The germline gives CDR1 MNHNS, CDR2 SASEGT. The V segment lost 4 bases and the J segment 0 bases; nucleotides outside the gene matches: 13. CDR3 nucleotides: TGTGCCAGCAGTGCCTTAGGACAGGGGCCCCCCTATAGCAATCAGCCCCAGCATTTT. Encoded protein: CASSALGQGPPYSNQPQHF.

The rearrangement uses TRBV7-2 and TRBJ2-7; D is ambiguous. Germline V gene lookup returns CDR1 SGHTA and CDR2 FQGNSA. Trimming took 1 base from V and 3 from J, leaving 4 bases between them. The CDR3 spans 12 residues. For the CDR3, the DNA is TGTGCCAGCAGCTTAGTAGACTACGAGCAGTACTTC. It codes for CASSLVDYEQYF.

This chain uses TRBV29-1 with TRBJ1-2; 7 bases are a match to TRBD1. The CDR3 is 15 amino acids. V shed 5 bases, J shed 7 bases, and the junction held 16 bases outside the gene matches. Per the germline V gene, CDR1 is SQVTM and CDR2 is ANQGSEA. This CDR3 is CSVIGQATRAGGYTF. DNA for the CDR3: TGCAGCGTTATAGGACAGGCCACGAGGGCGGGTGGCTACACCTTC.

CDR3 DNA: TGTGCCAGCAGCTCTTGGACAGGCCAAGAGACCCAGTACTTC. Translation gives CASSSWTGQETQYF. V and J are TRBV7-2 and TRBJ2-5; 7 bases map to TRBD1. The CDR3 has 14 amino acids. Germline V gene data show CDR1 as SGHTA and CDR2 as FQGNSA. V lost 4 bases and J lost 1; bases outside the gene matches: 3.

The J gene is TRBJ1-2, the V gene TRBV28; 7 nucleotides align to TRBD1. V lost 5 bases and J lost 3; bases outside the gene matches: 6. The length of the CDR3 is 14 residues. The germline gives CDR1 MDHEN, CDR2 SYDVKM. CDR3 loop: CASSPGGLYYGYTF. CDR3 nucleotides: TGTGCCAGCAGTCCAGGGGGTTTATACTATGGCTACACCTTC.

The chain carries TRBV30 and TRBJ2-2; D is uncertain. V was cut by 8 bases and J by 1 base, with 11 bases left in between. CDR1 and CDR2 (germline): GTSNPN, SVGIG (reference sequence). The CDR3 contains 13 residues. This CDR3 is CASSDGNTGELFF. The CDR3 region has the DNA TGTGCCAGCAGTGACGGGAACACCGGGGAGCTGTTTTTT.

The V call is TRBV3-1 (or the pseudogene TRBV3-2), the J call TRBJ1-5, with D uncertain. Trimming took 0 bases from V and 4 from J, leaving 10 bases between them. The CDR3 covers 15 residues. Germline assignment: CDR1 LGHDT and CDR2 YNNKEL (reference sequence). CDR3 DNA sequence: TGTGCCAGCAGCCAAGATAGCAGCCAAAATCAGCCCCAGCATTTT. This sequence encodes CASSQDSSQNQPQHF.

CDR3 protein: CAWSRGDYEQYF. The CDR3 nucleotides are TGTGCCTGGAGCAGGGGGGACTACGAGCAGTACTTC. The chain carries TRBV30 and TRBJ2-7; maybe TRBD1 (7 bases). Germline values: CDR1 GTSNPN, CDR2 SVGIG (reference sequence). The CDR3 is made up of 12 amino acids. Trimming removed 3 bases at V and 3 bases at J, with 9 bases between. Looking up the rest from reference TRBV30 and TRBJ2-7 gives the full variable domain: SQTIHQWPATLVQPVGSPLSLECTVEGTSNPNLYWYRQAAGRGLQLLFYSVGIGQISSEVPQNLSASRPQDRQFILSSKKLLLSDSGFYLCAWSRGDYEQYFGPGTRLTVT.

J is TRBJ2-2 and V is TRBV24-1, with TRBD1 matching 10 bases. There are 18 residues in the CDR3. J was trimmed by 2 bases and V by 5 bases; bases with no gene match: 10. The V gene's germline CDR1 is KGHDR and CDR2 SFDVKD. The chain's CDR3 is CATSVGQGVPINTGELFF. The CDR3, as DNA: TGTGCCACCAGTGTCGGACAGGGGGTACCCATAAACACCGGGGAGCTGTTTTTT.

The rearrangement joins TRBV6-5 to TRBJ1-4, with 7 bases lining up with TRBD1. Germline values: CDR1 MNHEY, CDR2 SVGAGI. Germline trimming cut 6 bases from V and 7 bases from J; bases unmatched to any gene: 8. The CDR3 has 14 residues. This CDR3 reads CASSRTGDSEKLFF. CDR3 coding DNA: TGTGCCAGCAGCCGCACAGGGGACTCTGAAAAACTGTTTTTT.